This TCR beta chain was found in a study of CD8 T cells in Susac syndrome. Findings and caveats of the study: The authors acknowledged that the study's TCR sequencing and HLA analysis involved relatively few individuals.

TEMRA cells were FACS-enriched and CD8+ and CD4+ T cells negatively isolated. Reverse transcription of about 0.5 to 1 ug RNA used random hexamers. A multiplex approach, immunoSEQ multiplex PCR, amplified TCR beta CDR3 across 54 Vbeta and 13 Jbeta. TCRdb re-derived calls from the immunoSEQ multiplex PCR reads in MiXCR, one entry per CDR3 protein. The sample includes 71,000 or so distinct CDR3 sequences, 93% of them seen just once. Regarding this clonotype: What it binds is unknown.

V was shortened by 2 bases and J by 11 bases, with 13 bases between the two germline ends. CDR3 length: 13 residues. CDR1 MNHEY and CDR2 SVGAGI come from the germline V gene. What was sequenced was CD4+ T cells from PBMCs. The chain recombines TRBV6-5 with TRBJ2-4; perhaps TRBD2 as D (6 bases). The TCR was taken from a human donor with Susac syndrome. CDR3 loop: CASSYERRGLQYF. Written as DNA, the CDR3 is TGTGCCAGCAGTTACGAGAGGCGGGGACTTCAGTACTTC.